The clone carrying this TCR beta chain showed up just once. As yet, its antigen is unknown. This sample was included in a study of CD8+ T cells in alopecia areata. Turning to the study itself: It was 6 to 18 months of tofacitinib, and then there were 6 months off drug. Study-wide points: Scalp sample sequencing also detects resident alphabeta T cells of normal skin.

The treatment denotes: oral pan-JAK inhibitor, 5-10 mg twice daily. CDR1 is SQVTM and CDR2 is ANQGSEA in the germline V gene. Trimming removed 0 bases at V and 7 bases at J, with 12 bases between. The CDR3 spans 13 residues. Extraction and reverse transcription of RNA yielded cDNA as the sequencing template. Sequenced by immunoSEQ multiplex PCR; TCRdb stores in-frame clones only, minus some. The sample lists 85,000 to 95,000 clones, just over 70% occurring once. The source material was CD8+ T cells sorted from blood, sampled between weeks 43 and 45, from a patient treated with tofacitinib. The genes are TRBV29-1 and TRBJ1-2, with D perhaps matching TRBD1 (6 bases). This clonotype originated in a human donor with alopecia areata. CDR3 in amino acids: CSVEDWGGIGYTF. The CDR3 DNA reads as TGCAGCGTTGAAGATTGGGGGGGCATTGGCTACACCTTC.